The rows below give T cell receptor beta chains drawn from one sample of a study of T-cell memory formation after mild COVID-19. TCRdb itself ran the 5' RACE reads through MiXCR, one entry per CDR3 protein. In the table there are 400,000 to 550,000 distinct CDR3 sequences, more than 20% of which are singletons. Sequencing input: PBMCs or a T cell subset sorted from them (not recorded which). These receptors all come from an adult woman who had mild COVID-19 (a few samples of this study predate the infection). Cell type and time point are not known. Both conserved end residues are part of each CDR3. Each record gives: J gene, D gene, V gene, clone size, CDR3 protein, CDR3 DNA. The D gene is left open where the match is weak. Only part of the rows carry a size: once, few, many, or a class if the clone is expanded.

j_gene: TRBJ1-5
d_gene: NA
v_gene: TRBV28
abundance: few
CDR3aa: CASSSEGDYRNQPQHF
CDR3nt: TGTGCCAGCAGTTCGGAGGGAGACTATCGCAATCAGCCCCAGCATTTT

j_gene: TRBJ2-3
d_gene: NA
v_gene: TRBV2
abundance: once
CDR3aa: CASRRIEADTQYF
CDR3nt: TGTGCCAGCAGGAGGATAGAAGCAGATACGCAGTATTTT

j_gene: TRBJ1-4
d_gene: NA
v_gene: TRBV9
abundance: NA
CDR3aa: CASSVAGRTNEKLFF
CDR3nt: TGTGCCAGCAGCGTAGCTGGGAGAACTAATGAAAAACTGTTTTTT

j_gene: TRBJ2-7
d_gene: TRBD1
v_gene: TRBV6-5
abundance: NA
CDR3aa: CASSYSKGQGYHEQYF
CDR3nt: TGTGCCAGCAGTTACTCGAAGGGACAGGGGTACCACGAGCAGTACTTC

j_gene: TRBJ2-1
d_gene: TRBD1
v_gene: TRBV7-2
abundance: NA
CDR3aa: CASTTTGHSYNEQFF
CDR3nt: TGTGCCAGCACCACGACAGGGCACTCCTACAATGAGCAGTTCTTC

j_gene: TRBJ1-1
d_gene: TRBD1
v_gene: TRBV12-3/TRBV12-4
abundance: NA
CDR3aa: CASSYLPGQGDVGTEAFF
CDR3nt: TGTGCCAGCAGTTATTTACCGGGACAGGGCGACGTAGGCACTGAAGCTTTCTTT

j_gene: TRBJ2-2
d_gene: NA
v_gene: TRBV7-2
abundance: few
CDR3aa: CASSLGVFVNTGELFF
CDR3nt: TGTGCCAGCAGCCTAGGAGTTTTCGTGAACACCGGGGAGCTGTTTTTT

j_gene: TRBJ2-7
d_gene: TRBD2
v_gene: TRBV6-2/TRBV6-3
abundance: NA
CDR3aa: CASSSGRAGDYEQYF
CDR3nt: TGTGCCAGCAGTAGCGGGAGGGCCGGGGACTACGAGCAGTACTTC

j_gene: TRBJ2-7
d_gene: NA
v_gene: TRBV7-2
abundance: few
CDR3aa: CASSFNGPPYYEQYF
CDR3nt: TGTGCCAGCAGCTTCAACGGGCCCCCCTATTACGAGCAGTACTTC

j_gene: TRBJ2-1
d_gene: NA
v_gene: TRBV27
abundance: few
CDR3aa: CASRQGVGGINEQFF
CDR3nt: TGTGCCAGCAGACAAGGTGTGGGAGGCATCAATGAGCAGTTCTTC

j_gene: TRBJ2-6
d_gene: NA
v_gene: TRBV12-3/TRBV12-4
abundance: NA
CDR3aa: CASSLIPQGSGANVLTF
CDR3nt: TGTGCCAGCAGTTTGATCCCACAGGGCTCTGGGGCCAACGTCCTGACTTTC

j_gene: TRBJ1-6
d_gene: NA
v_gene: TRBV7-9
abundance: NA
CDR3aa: CASSLFEGNSPLHF
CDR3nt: TGTGCCAGCAGCTTATTCGAAGGGAATTCACCCCTCCACTTT

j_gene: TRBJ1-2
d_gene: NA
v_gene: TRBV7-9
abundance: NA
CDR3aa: CASSEGTSGYTF
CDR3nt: TGTGCCAGCAGCGAAGGGACAAGCGGCTACACATTC

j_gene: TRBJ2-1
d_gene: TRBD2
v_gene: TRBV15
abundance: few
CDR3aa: CATSRNVAGGNEQFF
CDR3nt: TGTGCCACCAGCAGAAATGTGGCGGGAGGGAATGAGCAGTTCTTC

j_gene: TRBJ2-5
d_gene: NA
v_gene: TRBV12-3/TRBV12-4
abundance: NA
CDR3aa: CASSEPLGPQYF
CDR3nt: TGTGCCAGCAGCGAACCTCTTGGACCCCAGTACTTC

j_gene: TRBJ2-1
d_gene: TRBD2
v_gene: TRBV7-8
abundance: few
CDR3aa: CASSHSSGGHWVSYNEQFF
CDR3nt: TGTGCCAGCAGCCATAGTAGCGGGGGCCATTGGGTCTCCTACAATGAGCAGTTCTTC

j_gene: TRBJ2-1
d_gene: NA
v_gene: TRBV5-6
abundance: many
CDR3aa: CASSYDYNEQFF
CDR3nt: TGTGCCAGCAGCTACGATTACAATGAGCAGTTCTTC

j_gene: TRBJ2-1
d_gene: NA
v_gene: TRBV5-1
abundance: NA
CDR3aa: CASSQTGLRGDEQFF
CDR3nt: TGCGCCAGCAGCCAGACAGGTCTAAGGGGGGATGAGCAGTTCTTC

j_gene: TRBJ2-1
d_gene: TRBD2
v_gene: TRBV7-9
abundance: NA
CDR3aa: CASSVPTSGGLGSYNEQFF
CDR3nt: TGTGCCAGCAGCGTCCCAACTAGCGGGGGCCTGGGCTCCTACAATGAGCAGTTCTTC

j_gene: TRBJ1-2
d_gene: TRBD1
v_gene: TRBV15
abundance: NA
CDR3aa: CATSRVNAGGYGYTF
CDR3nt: TGTGCCACCAGCAGAGTCAACGCAGGGGGCTATGGCTACACCTTC

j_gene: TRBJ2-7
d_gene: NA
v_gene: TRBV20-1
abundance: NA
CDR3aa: CSARDTYRSSYEQYF
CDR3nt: TGCAGTGCTAGAGATACCTACAGAAGCTCCTACGAGCAGTACTTC

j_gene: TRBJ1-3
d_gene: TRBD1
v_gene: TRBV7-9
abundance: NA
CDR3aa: CASSADRERNTIYF
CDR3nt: TGTGCCAGCAGCGCCGACAGGGAGAGAAACACCATATATTTT

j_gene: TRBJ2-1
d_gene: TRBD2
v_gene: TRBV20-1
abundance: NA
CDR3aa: CSAIQGVETSGTLSYNEQFF
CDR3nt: TGCAGTGCTATCCAGGGTGTGGAGACTAGCGGTACTCTTTCCTACAATGAGCAGTTCTTC

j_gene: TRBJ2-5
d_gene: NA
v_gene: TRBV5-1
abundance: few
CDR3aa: CASRTAQETQYF
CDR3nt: TGCGCCAGCAGGACAGCACAAGAGACCCAGTACTTC

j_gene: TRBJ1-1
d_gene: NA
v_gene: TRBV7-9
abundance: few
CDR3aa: CASSKETSEAFF
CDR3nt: TGTGCCAGCAGCAAGGAGACGTCTGAAGCTTTCTTT

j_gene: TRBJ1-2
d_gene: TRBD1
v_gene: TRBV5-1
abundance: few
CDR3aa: CASSPAVGQGFYTF
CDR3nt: TGCGCCAGCAGCCCTGCCGTCGGACAGGGATTCTACACCTTC

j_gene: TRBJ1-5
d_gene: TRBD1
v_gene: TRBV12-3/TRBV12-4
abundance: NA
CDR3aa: CASRGGQGPQHF
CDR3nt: TGTGCCAGCCGAGGAGGACAGGGCCCCCAGCATTTT

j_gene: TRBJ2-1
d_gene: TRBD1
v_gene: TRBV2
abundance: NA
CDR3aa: CASSQTGTGSYEQFF
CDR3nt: TGTGCCAGCAGTCAGACCGGGACAGGCTCTTATGAGCAGTTCTTC

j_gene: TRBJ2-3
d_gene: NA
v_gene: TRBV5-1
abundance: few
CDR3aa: CASSWRGLQPTQYF
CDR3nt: TGCGCCAGCAGCTGGAGGGGGTTGCAACCGACGCAGTATTTT

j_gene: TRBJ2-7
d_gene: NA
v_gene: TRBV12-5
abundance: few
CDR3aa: CASGYYYEQYF
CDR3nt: TGTGCTAGTGGTTATTACTACGAGCAGTACTTC

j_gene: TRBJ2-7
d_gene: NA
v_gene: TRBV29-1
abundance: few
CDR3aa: CSVAPFLRATAYEQYF
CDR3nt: TGCAGCGTTGCTCCGTTTCTAAGAGCCACCGCCTACGAGCAGTACTTC

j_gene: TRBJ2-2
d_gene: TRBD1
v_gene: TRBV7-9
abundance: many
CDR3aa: CASSVQGTGELFF
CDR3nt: TGTGCCAGCAGCGTACAGGGGACCGGGGAGCTGTTTTTT

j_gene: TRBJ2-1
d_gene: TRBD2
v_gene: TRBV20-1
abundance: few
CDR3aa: CSAPGLASNEQFF
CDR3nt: TGCAGTGCTCCGGGACTAGCCTCCAATGAGCAGTTCTTC

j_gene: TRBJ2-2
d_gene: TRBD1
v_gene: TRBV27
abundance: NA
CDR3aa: CASSLPLQDRVGTGELFF
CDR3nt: TGTGCCAGCAGCTTACCTTTGCAAGACAGGGTAGGAACCGGGGAGCTGTTTTTT

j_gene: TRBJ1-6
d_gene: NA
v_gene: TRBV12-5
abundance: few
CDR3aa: CASGLEYSGSPLHF
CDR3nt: TGTGCTAGTGGTTTGGAATACAGTGGTTCACCCCTCCACTTT

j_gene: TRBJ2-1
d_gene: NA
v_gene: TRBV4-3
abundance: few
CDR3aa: CASSHRTPRNEQFF
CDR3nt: TGCGCCAGCAGCCACCGGACCCCTCGCAATGAGCAGTTCTTC

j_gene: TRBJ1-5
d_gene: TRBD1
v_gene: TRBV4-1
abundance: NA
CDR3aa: CASSSNPGTVNQPQHF
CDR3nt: TGCGCCAGCAGCTCAAACCCCGGGACAGTAAATCAGCCCCAGCATTTT

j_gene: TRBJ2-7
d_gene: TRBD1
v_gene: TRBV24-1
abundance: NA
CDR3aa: CATSDGRGGGSYEQYF
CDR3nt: TGTGCCACCAGTGATGGTAGAGGGGGCGGTTCCTACGAGCAGTACTTC

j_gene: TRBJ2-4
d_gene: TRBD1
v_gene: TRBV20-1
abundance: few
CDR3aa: CSAATGNIQYF
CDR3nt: TGCAGTGCCGCGACAGGGAACATTCAGTACTTC

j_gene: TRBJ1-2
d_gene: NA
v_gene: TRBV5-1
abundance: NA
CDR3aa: CASSLAGGHPNYGYTF
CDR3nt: TGCGCCAGCAGCTTGGCGGGTGGACACCCTAACTATGGCTACACCTTC

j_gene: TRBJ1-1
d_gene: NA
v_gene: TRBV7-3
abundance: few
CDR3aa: CASSFSGKTEAFF
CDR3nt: TGTGCAAGCAGCTTTTCAGGGAAAACTGAAGCTTTCTTT

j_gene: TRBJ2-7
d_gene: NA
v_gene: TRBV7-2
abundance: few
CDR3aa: CASSWTGVGAENYEQYF
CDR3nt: TGTGCCAGCAGCTGGACGGGTGTGGGGGCCGAAAACTACGAGCAGTACTTC

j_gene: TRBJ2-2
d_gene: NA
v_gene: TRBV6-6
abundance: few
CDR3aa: CASSPPERNTGELFF
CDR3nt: TGTGCCAGCAGCCCCCCCGAGAGGAACACCGGGGAGCTGTTTTTT

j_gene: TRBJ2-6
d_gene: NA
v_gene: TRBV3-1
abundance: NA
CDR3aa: CASSTQGDSGANVLTF
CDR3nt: TGTGCCAGCAGCACGCAAGGGGACTCTGGGGCCAACGTCCTGACTTTC

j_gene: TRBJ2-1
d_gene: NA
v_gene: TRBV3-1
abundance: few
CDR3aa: CASSLQVFRDTDYNEQFF
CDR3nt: TGTGCCAGCAGTCTCCAAGTCTTTCGGGACACCGATTACAATGAGCAGTTCTTC

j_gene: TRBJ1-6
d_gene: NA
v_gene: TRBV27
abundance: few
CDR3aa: CASSLGGRRTRGPLHF
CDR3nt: TGTGCCAGCAGTTTGGGGGGGAGGCGGACCCGAGGGCCCCTCCACTTT

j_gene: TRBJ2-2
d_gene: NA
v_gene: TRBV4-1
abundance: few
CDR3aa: CASSPFNRRGATGELFF
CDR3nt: TGCGCCAGCAGCCCCTTTAACAGGCGGGGAGCCACCGGGGAGCTGTTTTTT

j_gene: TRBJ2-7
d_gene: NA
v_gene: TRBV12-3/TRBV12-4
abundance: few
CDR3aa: CASSLEIDYEQYF
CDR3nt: TGTGCCAGCAGTTTAGAAATCGACTACGAGCAGTACTTC

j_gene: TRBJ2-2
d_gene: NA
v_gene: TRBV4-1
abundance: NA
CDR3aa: CASSHVGNTGELFF
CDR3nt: TGCGCCAGCAGCCATGTCGGGAACACCGGGGAGCTGTTTTTT

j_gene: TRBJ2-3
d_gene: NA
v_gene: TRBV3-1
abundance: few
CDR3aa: CASSHSSTDTQYF
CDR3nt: TGTGCCAGCAGCCATTCCTCCACAGATACGCAGTATTTT

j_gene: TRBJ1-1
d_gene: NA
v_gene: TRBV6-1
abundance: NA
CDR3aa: CASSELATGRTAFF
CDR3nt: TGTGCCAGCAGTGAACTAGCTACAGGGAGGACGGCTTTCTTT

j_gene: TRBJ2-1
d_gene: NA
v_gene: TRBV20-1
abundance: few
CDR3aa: CSAPRPTYNEQFF
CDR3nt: TGCAGTGCACCCAGACCTACCTACAATGAGCAGTTCTTC

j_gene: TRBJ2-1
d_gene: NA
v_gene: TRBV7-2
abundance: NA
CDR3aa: CASSINTGASGNEQFF
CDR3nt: TGTGCCAGCAGCATAAATACGGGAGCCTCTGGGAATGAGCAGTTCTTC

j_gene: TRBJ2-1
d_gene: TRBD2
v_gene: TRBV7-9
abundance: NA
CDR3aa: CASSGGLATYNEQFF
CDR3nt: TGTGCCAGCAGCGGGGGACTAGCGACCTACAATGAGCAGTTCTTC

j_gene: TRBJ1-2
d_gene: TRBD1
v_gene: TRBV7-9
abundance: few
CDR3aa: CASSSGTDGYTF
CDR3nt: TGTGCCAGCAGCTCCGGGACAGATGGCTACACCTTC

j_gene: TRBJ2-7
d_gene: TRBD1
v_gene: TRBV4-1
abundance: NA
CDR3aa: CASSQQGQGVHEQYF
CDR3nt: TGCGCCAGCAGCCAACAGGGACAGGGAGTCCACGAGCAGTACTTC

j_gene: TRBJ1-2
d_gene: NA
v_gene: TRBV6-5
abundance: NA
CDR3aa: CASSLTPAYGYTF
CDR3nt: TGTGCCAGCAGCTTAACACCCGCCTATGGCTACACCTTC